Listed here are 32 T cell receptor beta chains from one sample, sequenced in a study of cytomegalovirus exposure and HLA in healthy donors. The primer mix had 60 Vbeta and 13 Jbeta primers. Data came from immunoSEQ multiplex PCR; TCRdb stores just in-frame clones and leaves some out. The profile covers about 120,000 clones, with 75% to 80% appearing a single time and 3.3% taken by the ten largest. Sequenced material: PBMCs. All receptors derive from a woman in her thirties in good health and CMV-seropositive.

The chain has TRBV5-6 and TRBJ1-2; TRBD1 aligns across 11 bases. Germline values: CDR1 SGHDT, CDR2 YYEEEE. The CDR3 contains 16 residues. V gave up 1 base and J gave up 1 base; unmatched junction bases: 3. The CDR3 protein is CASSLRTGGLNYGYTF. CDR3 bases: TGTGCCAGCAGCTTGAGGACAGGGGGCCTTAACTATGGCTACACCTTC.

J is TRBJ2-7 and V is TRBV4-3, with 7 nucleotides matching TRBD2. Trimming cost V 0 bases and J 5 bases; bases outside gene matches: 7. CDR1 is LGHNA, CDR2 YSLEER, per germline. The CDR3 is 15 amino acids. DNA for the CDR3: TGCGCCAGCAGCCAAGAGGGAGGGCGTGGGAACGAGCAGTACTTC. It is translated as CASSQEGGRGNEQYF.

This clone appeared a single time. This rearrangement joins TRBV5-1 to TRBJ2-2, with D maybe TRBD1 (5 bases). Germline V gene sequence: CDR1 SGHRS, CDR2 YFSETQ. V was trimmed by 4 bases and J by 7 bases, leaving 11 bases between them. The CDR3 is made up of 13 amino acids. CDR3 loop: CASSPDRGGELFF. CDR3 bases: TGCGCCAGCAGCCCTGACAGAGGCGGGGAGCTGTTTTTT.

The chain joins TRBV9 to TRBJ2-3; D call uncertain. The V and J ends lost 0 bases and 0 bases respectively, with 8 bases between them. Germline V gene lookup returns CDR1 SGDLS and CDR2 YYNGEE. The CDR3 is 15 amino acids. CDR3 amino acids: CASSVAVGSTDTQYF. Written as DNA, the CDR3 is TGTGCCAGCAGCGTAGCGGTCGGGAGCACAGATACGCAGTATTTT.

This clone was picked up a small number of times. V and J are TRBV27 and TRBJ2-2; 10 nucleotides align to TRBD2. V gave up 11 bases and J gave up 5 bases; unmatched junction bases: 5. Germline assignment: CDR1 MNHEY and CDR2 SMNVEV (reference sequence). The CDR3 is 13 amino acids. Here the CDR3 reads CAAKREGTGELFF. CDR3 nucleotides: TGTGCCGCCAAGCGGGAGGGAACCGGGGAGCTGTTTTTT.

V usage is TRBV2 and J usage is TRBJ2-2; perhaps TRBD1 as D (5 bases). This CDR3 region has 15 residues. Trimming cost V 6 bases and J 3 bases, with 14 bases left between them. CDR1 SNHLY and CDR2 FYNNEI come from the germline V gene. CDR3 in DNA: TGTGCCAGCAGGTTGAACAGGCTCGACACCGGGGAGCTGTTTTTT. Translated, it gives CASRLNRLDTGELFF.

This clone appeared a single time. V usage is TRBV30 and J usage is TRBJ1-5; D remains unclear. The CDR3 runs to 15 residues. Trimming removed 0 bases at V and 1 base at J, with 10 bases between. The germline gives CDR1 GTSNPN, CDR2 SVGIG (reference sequence). The CDR3 loop reads CAWSVRGGSNQPQHF. As DNA, the CDR3 is TGTGCCTGGAGTGTACGAGGAGGGAGCAATCAGCCCCAGCATTTT.

Only a few counts were recorded for this clone. The chain carries TRBV11-3 and TRBJ1-4; 11 bases map to TRBD1. The germline V gene has CDR1 SGHNT and CDR2 YENEEA. V lost 5 bases to trimming and J lost 3 bases; unmatched junction nucleotides: 14. The CDR3 contains 19 residues. The CDR3 bases are TGTGCCAGCAGCCCCTCAGGACAGGGGGCTAGTGATGCTAATGAAAAACTGTTTTTT. Protein product: CASSPSGQGASDANEKLFF.

This rearrangement joins TRBV6-1 to TRBJ2-7, with D perhaps matching TRBD1 (6 bases). Trimming removed 5 bases at V and 7 bases at J, with 12 bases between. The V gene's germline CDR1 is MNHNS and CDR2 SASEGT. The CDR3 has 12 residues. CDR3 sequence (DNA): TGTGCCAGCAGTTCGGACAGCCTAGAGCAGTACTTC. Translated: CASSSDSLEQYF.

This chain joins TRBV5-4 and TRBJ1-1, with 11 bases aligning to TRBD1. This CDR3 has 18 amino acids. J gave up 3 bases and V 5 bases, and 15 bases lay outside the gene matches. Germline-derived CDR1 and CDR2 are SGHNT and YYREEE (reference sequence). The CDR3: CASSKPGQGVLKDTEAFF. The DNA of the CDR3 is TGTGCCAGCAGTAAACCGGGACAGGGGGTCTTGAAGGACACTGAAGCTTTCTTT.

The chain links TRBV7-9 to TRBJ2-7; D is possibly TRBD1 (6 bases). In germline, CDR1 is SEHNR, CDR2 FQNEAQ (reference sequence). The V end was cut by 5 bases, the J end by 3 bases, with 8 bases between. CDR3 length: 12 residues. For the CDR3, the DNA is TGTGCCAGCAGCCTACAGGGCTACGAGCAGTACTTC. It is translated as CASSLQGYEQYF.

CDR3 bases: TGCGCCAGCAGCCGATTGGGACTAGCGGGGGGCAATGAGCAGTTCTTC. It yields the protein CASSRLGLAGGNEQFF. The chain uses TRBV4-3 and TRBJ2-1, with 15 bases lining up with TRBD2. The V and J ends lost 4 bases and 6 bases, in that order; junction bases with no gene match: 4. Germline CDR1 and CDR2: LGHNA and YSLEER. This CDR3 has 16 residues.

This sequence joins TRBV5-6 and TRBJ1-6; possible D gene TRBD1, 5 bases. The CDR3 totals 14 residues. Germline values: CDR1 SGHDT, CDR2 YYEEEE. V was cut by 1 base and J by 8 bases, with 10 bases left in between. DNA for the CDR3: TGTGCCAGCAGCTTGAGGGGTGGGTATTCACCCCTCCACTTT. The encoded protein is CASSLRGGYSPLHF. Full variable domain (remainder filled in from reference TRBV5-6 and TRBJ1-6): DAGVTQSPTHLIKTRGQQVTLRCSPKSGHDTVSWYQQALGQGPQFIFQYYEEEERQRGNFPDRFSGHQFPNYSSELNVNALLLGDSALYLCASSLRGGYSPLHFGNGTRLTVT.

The J gene is TRBJ1-2, the V gene TRBV19, with D tentatively TRBD1 (6 bases). The CDR3 covers 14 residues. Per germline, CDR1 LNHDA and CDR2 SQIVND (reference sequence). The V and J ends lost 8 bases and 3 bases respectively, with 16 bases between them. The CDR3 is CASRSRGNYYGYTF. The DNA for the CDR3 is TGTGCCAGTCGTTCCAGGGGAAACTACTATGGCTACACCTTC. Using reference TRBV19 and TRBJ1-2 for the parts outside the CDR3, the full variable domain is DGGITQSPKYLFRKEGQNVTLSCEQNLNHDAMYWYRQDPGQGLRLIYYSQIVNDFQKGDIAEGYSVSREKKESFPLTVTSAQKNPTAFYLCASRSRGNYYGYTFGSGTRLTVV.

This clone was seen once. The chain uses TRBV19 and TRBJ2-6; 10 nucleotides line up with TRBD1. V was clipped by 7 bases and J by 2 bases; unmatched bases: 5. CDR1 is LNHDA, CDR2 SQIVND, per germline (reference sequence). The CDR3 runs 16 residues. The CDR3 nucleotides are TGTGCCAGTACCCCAGGACAGGGGGCTGGGGCCAACGTCCTGACTTTC. It codes for CASTPGQGAGANVLTF.

The chain carries TRBV6-1 and TRBJ2-1, with TRBD1 matching 11 bases. Germline V CDR1 and CDR2: MNHNS, SASEGT. This CDR3 region has 15 residues. The J segment lost 6 bases and the V segment lost 6 bases, leaving 7 bases of the junction unmatched. The CDR3 is CASRTGTGGTNEQFF. The CDR3 bases are TGTGCCAGCAGAACTGGGACAGGGGGTACCAATGAGCAGTTCTTC.

The chain couples TRBV27 to TRBJ2-7, with a possible D match to TRBD2 (6 bases). V gave up 3 bases and J gave up 2 bases, with 8 bases separating them. Germline CDR1 reads MNHEY; CDR2 reads SMNVEV (reference sequence). This CDR3 has 13 amino acids. This chain's CDR3 is CASSLGGPYEQYF. The CDR3 nucleotides read TGTGCCAGCAGTTTGGGGGGACCCTACGAGCAGTACTTC.

This chain connects TRBV9 to TRBJ1-4; maybe TRBD1 (6 bases). Trimming took off 3 bases at V and 6 bases at J, with 18 bases between the two ends. Germline CDR1 and CDR2: SGDLS and YYNGEE. The CDR3 is made up of 16 amino acids. This CDR3 reads CASSGRDTAPYEKLFF. CDR3 bases: TGTGCCAGCAGCGGTCGGGACACCGCTCCCTATGAAAAACTGTTTTTT.

Concerning this clone: This same CDR3 is encoded by further DNA sequences in the sample. CDR3 region: CASSPPRGNTGELFF. CDR3 nucleotide sequence: TGTGCCAGCTCACCACCTAGGGGGAACACCGGGGAGCTGTTTTTT. This chain uses TRBV18 with TRBJ2-2; TRBD1 is a possible D gene (5 bases). In germline, CDR1 is KGHSH, CDR2 LQKENI. This CDR3 region has 15 residues. Between the trimmed V and J ends, which lost 0 bases and 1 base, there was a span of 6 bases.

The rearrangement uses TRBV6-6 and TRBJ2-1, with D possibly TRBD2 on 5 matching bases. V dropped 7 bases and J dropped 7 bases, with 8 bases sitting between them. Germline loops: CDR1 MNHNY, CDR2 SVGAGI (reference sequence). CDR3 size: 11 residues. The CDR3 spells CASMGANEQFF. In nucleotides, the CDR3 is TGTGCCAGCATGGGAGCAAATGAGCAGTTCTTC.

The CDR3 spells CASSGAGPQETQYF. In nucleotides, the CDR3 is TGTGCCAGCAGTGGGGCAGGGCCACAAGAGACCCAGTACTTC. The J gene is TRBJ2-5, the V gene TRBV2, with D possibly TRBD1 on 5 matching bases. The germline V and J ends were trimmed by 4 bases and 2 bases, with 11 bases remaining between them. Germline V gene data show CDR1 as SNHLY and CDR2 as FYNNEI. The CDR3 extends over 14 amino acids.

This clone was seen more than once but under ten times. J is TRBJ2-1 and V is TRBV28; 10 bases are shared with TRBD2. The CDR3 runs to 15 residues. The J segment lost 3 bases and the V segment lost 4 bases, leaving 3 bases of the junction unmatched. Per germline, CDR1 MDHEN and CDR2 SYDVKM. In nucleotides, the CDR3 is TGTGCCAGCAGTTCAAGCGGGGGGGACTACAATGAGCAGTTCTTC. As protein: CASSSSGGDYNEQFF.

The chain is built from TRBV7-9 and TRBJ1-5, with D possibly TRBD1 on 5 matching bases. This CDR3 contains 17 residues. Germline loops: CDR1 SEHNR, CDR2 FQNEAQ (reference sequence). Trimming removed 1 base at V and 0 bases at J, with 13 bases between. The CDR3 DNA sequence: TGTGCCAGCAGCTTAGGGGTCACTGGGGCTAGCAATCAGCCCCAGCATTTT. Translating it yields CASSLGVTGASNQPQHF.

The gene calls are TRBV7-9 and TRBJ1-5; TRBD1 might be the D (6 bases). Trimming took off 5 bases at V and 5 bases at J, with 16 bases between the two ends. This CDR3 has 15 amino acids. Germline V gives CDR1 SEHNR, CDR2 FQNEAQ (reference sequence). The CDR3 reads CASSRRGSGDQPQHF. In DNA form, the CDR3 reads TGTGCCAGCAGCCGAAGGGGTTCAGGGGATCAGCCCCAGCATTTT.

The V call is TRBV5-1, the J call TRBJ1-6; TRBD1 aligns across 9 bases. The CDR3 extends over 14 amino acids. V was clipped by 4 bases and J by 7 bases; unmatched bases: 3. Germline CDR1 is SGHRS and CDR2 is YFSETQ. CDR3 nucleotide sequence: TGCGCCAGCAGCGTACAGGGGGCGAATTCACCCCTCCACTTT. Translating it yields CASSVQGANSPLHF.

The chain joins TRBV4-1 to TRBJ1-5; possibly TRBD1 for D (6 bases). V was shortened by 0 bases and J by 4 bases, with 10 bases between the two germline ends. Germline loops: CDR1 MGHRA, CDR2 YSYEKL. This CDR3 has 15 residues. The CDR3 DNA reads as TGCGCCAGCAGCCAAGACGGACAGAAAAATCAGCCCCAGCATTTT. It codes for CASSQDGQKNQPQHF.

The V gene is TRBV15, the J gene TRBJ1-2; the match to TRBD1 covers 10 bases. Germline trimming cut 3 bases from V and 14 bases from J; bases unmatched to any gene: 9. The CDR3 loop spans 13 amino acids. The germline V gene has CDR1 LNHNV and CDR2 YYDKDF (reference sequence). The CDR3 coding sequence is TGTGCCACCAGCAGCGATGGACAGGGGGTTGAAACCTTC. It specifies CATSSDGQGVETF.

The chain has TRBV4-2 and TRBJ2-2; TRBD2 might be the D (6 bases). V was shortened by 0 bases and J by 7 bases, with 18 bases between the two germline ends. Germline assignment: CDR1 LGHNA and CDR2 YNFKEQ. The CDR3 length is 17 residues. This chain's CDR3 is CASSQDGGAGSSGELFF. The CDR3 DNA sequence: TGTGCCAGCAGCCAAGATGGAGGGGCAGGGAGTAGCGGGGAGCTGTTTTTT.

The chain combines TRBV11-2 with TRBJ2-5, with a possible D match to TRBD1 (5 bases). Trimming removed 4 bases at V and 5 bases at J, with 17 bases between. This CDR3 is built from 15 residues. Germline CDR1 is SGHAT and CDR2 is FQNNGV. For the CDR3, the DNA is TGTGCCAGCAGCTCCCAAAAGGGGTTAGTGGAGACCCAGTACTTC. Amino acid sequence: CASSSQKGLVETQYF.

This clone was counted between two and nine times. This chain uses TRBV6-6 with TRBJ1-2; D is perhaps TRBD1 (5 bases). Trimming cost V 9 bases and J 2 bases, with 13 bases left between them. Germline assignment: CDR1 MNHNY and CDR2 SVGAGI (reference sequence). The CDR3 spans 13 residues. The CDR3 DNA sequence: TGTGCCAGTCGGGACTTCTCAAACTATGGCTACACCTTC. The encoded protein is CASRDFSNYGYTF.

The table lists this clone with a few counts. The V gene is TRBV19, the J gene TRBJ2-2; no clear D. CDR1 LNHDA and CDR2 SQIVND come from the germline V gene (reference sequence). V dropped 4 bases and J dropped 5 bases, with 23 bases sitting between them. This CDR3 has 18 residues. The CDR3 coding sequence is TGTGCCAGTAGTACCCCATGGCCCCGTGTTGGTATGACCGGGGAGCTGTTTTTT. Protein sequence: CASSTPWPRVGMTGELFF.

The V gene is TRBV5-1, the J gene TRBJ2-5, with D possibly matching TRBD2 (6 bases). Trimming pared 2 bases from V and 5 bases from J, leaving 13 bases between. In germline, CDR1 is SGHRS, CDR2 YFSETQ. The CDR3 contains 14 residues. The CDR3 bases are TGCGCCAGCAGCTTCGGCGGGGTCCTCGAGACCCAGTACTTC. It specifies CASSFGGVLETQYF.